This section outlines one TCR beta chain sequence together with its context. What this receptor recognizes is not known. No clone much larger than this one lies a single base away; base qualities are absent. The donors were healthy, HIV-negative adults with no recently reported acute infections or vaccinations. Every donor was a Caucasian adult residing in Nashville, Tennessee, USA. For unsorted samples, around 90 million PBMCs were counted, and genomic DNA was extracted using the QIAamp DNA Blood Mini kit. Blood was obtained by leukapheresis, after which PBMCs were separated by Ficoll-Histopaque density gradient centrifugation and cryopreserved in liquid nitrogen vapor phase. The data derive from a study of shared clonotypes between healthy human individuals (dated by TCRdb to between 2020 and 2021). General notes on the study: A few men and a couple of women, aged 18 to 49 years, made up the cohort. The study deeply sequenced blood TCR repertoires of about 5 healthy adults to estimate repertoire size and the extent of clonotype sharing between individuals. Libraries were prepared and TCR repertoires were sequenced by different laboratories using diverse techniques, in order to increase sequencing depth and limit assay-specific biases. Between about 0.94 and 8.9 billion PBMCs per donor were obtained by leukapheresis.

TCR CDR3 regions were amplified from genomic DNA by multiplex PCR using the deep immunoSEQ assay. Genomic DNA extracted from each cell subset was distributed evenly over all wells of several immunoSEQ 96-well plates, and each plate served as one replicate. For unsorted PBMC, each replicate PCR was loaded with approximately 330 ng genomic DNA, equivalent to 30,000 or so T cell genomes. Genomic DNA from unsorted PBMC was sequenced over ten immunoSEQ deep assay plates. Purified libraries were quantified with a Qubit 3.0 fluorometer, sized on a Bioanalyzer 2100, and re-quantified with the KAPA Library Quantification kit. Every immunoSEQ 96-well plate was sequenced on a separate single-read 150-cycle Illumina NextSeq 550 flow cell. Under the source paper's analysis protocol: Because the immunoSEQ output included only junctional sequences and no quality scores, the filtering could not be the same as the filtering used for full-length reads. To assign V/J genes and CDR3, sequences were annotated against IMGT germline references using PyIR, a Python wrapper for IgBLAST v1.9. Any read was removed if the V/J assignment was weak (E-value above 1e-6), the CDR3 was missing, or the read contained stop codons, out-of-frame junctions, or ambiguous translated residues. A V3J clonotype was defined by an identical inferred V gene, J gene, and CDR3 amino acid sequence. Percentage overlap between repertoires was calculated by dividing the number of shared unique clonotypes by the size of the smaller repertoire. Three approaches were used to assess repertoire richness: RTK rarefaction, the Chao1 estimator, and Recon v2.1 estimates of unobserved clonotypes. What TCRdb holds here is the immuneACCESS table cut down to in-frame rearrangements. Part of the clones is not present; checked against another copy, under half of the missing clones reflect an unresolved V gene, and the others are unexplained. V, J and clone size are those of that table, while D and trimming were read from the DNA. The sample table contains 450,000 to 550,000 clones; only one count was recorded for less than 85% of them. Of the sample, approximately 12% is held by the ten largest clones.

CDR1 and CDR2, looked up from the germline V gene, are SQVTM and ANQGSEA. The CDR3 goes from the cysteine to the phenylalanine over 11 residues. The read is trimmed to its CDR3 DNA, 33 bases read in frame from base 1. V drops 7 bases and J drops 3 bases, leaving 10 bases in between. Overall results and qualifications from the work: Because the study included only a small number of donors, the genetic and exposure-history diversity represented was limited. Pairwise subsampling led to the expectation that sequencing depth would affect the degree of clonotype sharing among donors. Sampling was limited to blood, and TCR repertoires in tissue likely differ from TCR repertoires in blood.

Recombination connected TRBV29-1 to TRBJ2-7; the D gene is possibly TRBD2, with 5 bases matching. This TCR was sampled from a woman in her forties in good health. Some clones in this sample may be carry-over from other donors' samples. Sequencing used PBMCs. CDR3 reads: CSAQRDYEQYF. The DNA reads TGCAGCGCCCAGAGGGACTACGAGCAGTACTTC.